A single sample gave rise to the 30 T cell receptor beta chains below, sequenced in a study of blood T cell repertoires in COVID-19. Here immunoSEQ multiplex PCR was the method, and the copy in TCRdb shows in-frame clones only, minus some. The sample carries under 400,000 clones, about 90% recorded once. Sequenced material: peripheral blood. The receptors here all came from a young man with active or convalescent COVID-19.

The chain uses TRBV9 and TRBJ2-2, with D tentatively TRBD2 (5 bases). Per the germline V gene, CDR1 is SGDLS and CDR2 is YYNGEE. The CDR3 spans 14 residues. V dropped 4 bases and J dropped 7 bases, with 14 bases sitting between them. CDR3 amino acids: CASSPTPRGGELFF. CDR3 nucleotides: TGTGCCAGCAGCCCCACCCCTCGGGGCGGGGAGCTGTTTTTT.

CDR3 DNA: TGTGCCAGCAGCTTACAGCCCCACAACACACAGGGGCCCTATTCACCCCTCCACTTT. Residues: CASSLQPHNTQGPYSPLHF. The chain links TRBV7-3 to TRBJ1-6, with 7 bases lining up with TRBD1. Looked up from germline, CDR1 is SGHTA and CDR2 is FQGTGA. Trimming cost V 2 bases and J 8 bases; bases outside gene matches: 18. The CDR3 has 19 amino acids.

The chain combines TRBV10-3 with TRBJ1-1; D possibly corresponds to TRBD1 (6 bases). The CDR3 totals 15 residues. Germline V gives CDR1 ENHRY, CDR2 SYGVKD. Between the trimmed V and J ends, which lost 4 bases and 1 base, there was a span of 13 bases. For the CDR3, the DNA is TGTGCCATCAGTGCGCAGACAGGACAGAACACTGAAGCTTTCTTT. This encodes CAISAQTGQNTEAFF.

A few counts support this clone. The gene calls are TRBV4-1 and TRBJ2-7, with a tentative D call TRBD2 (5 bases). Germline V gene sequence: CDR1 MGHRA, CDR2 YSYEKL. V was trimmed by 3 bases and J by 3 bases, leaving 36 bases between them. This CDR3 is built from 22 residues. The CDR3 DNA follows: TGCGCCAGCAGCCATCTAATTCCGGGCCCAGCAGGAGGAAGCTATAGGAGCTACGAGCAGTACTTC. Encoded protein: CASSHLIPGPAGGSYRSYEQYF.

This chain uses TRBV14 with TRBJ1-1; D is undetermined. Trimming pared 4 bases from V and 1 base from J, leaving 13 bases between. The length of the CDR3 is 15 residues. Per the germline V gene, CDR1 is SGHDN and CDR2 is FVKESK. The CDR3 reads CASSLTEAGNTEAFF. The CDR3 nucleotides read TGTGCCAGCAGCCTCACAGAGGCGGGGAACACTGAAGCTTTCTTT.

The chain is built from TRBV18 and TRBJ1-1; the D gene is possibly TRBD1 (5 bases). CDR1 is KGHSH and CDR2 is LQKENI in the germline V gene. Trimming removed 1 base from V and 2 bases from J, with 14 bases in between. The CDR3 totals 16 residues. The CDR3 spells CASSPLEWTPNTEAFF. The CDR3 DNA reads TGTGCCAGCTCACCACTAGAATGGACACCCAACACTGAAGCTTTCTTT.

This clone has only a few counts. The chain uses TRBV27 and TRBJ2-7; possibly TRBD2 for D (5 bases). V lost 3 bases, J lost 7 bases, and 16 bases lay in between. Germline V gene sequence: CDR1 MNHEY, CDR2 SMNVEV (reference sequence). The length of the CDR3 is 14 residues. CDR3 protein: CASSFLGNSGEQYF. CDR3 in DNA: TGTGCCAGCAGTTTTCTTGGGAACTCGGGGGAGCAGTACTTC.

This chain links TRBV5-6 with TRBJ1-3; 7 bases are a match to TRBD1. Germline V gene sequence: CDR1 SGHDT, CDR2 YYEEEE. V shed 0 bases, J shed 2 bases, and the junction held 2 bases outside the gene matches. The CDR3 runs to 15 residues. CDR3 residues: CASSLAQGTGNTIYF. CDR3 sequence (DNA): TGTGCCAGCAGCTTGGCACAGGGGACTGGAAACACCATATATTTT.

CDR3 nucleotide sequence: TGTGCCACCAGCAGAGGAAAGGGGGCCTCGAGAAACACCATATATTTT. Translating it yields CATSRGKGASRNTIYF. V and J are TRBV15 and TRBJ1-3; the match to TRBD1 covers 7 bases. This CDR3 has 16 amino acids. V lost 1 base to trimming and J lost 5 bases; unmatched junction nucleotides: 8. Germline-derived CDR1 and CDR2 are LNHNV and YYDKDF (reference sequence). Full variable domain (rest looked up from reference TRBV15 and TRBJ1-3): DAMVIQNPRYQVTQFGKPVTLSCSQTLNHNVMYWYQQKSSQAPKLLFHYYDKDFNNEADTPDNFQSRRPNTSFCFLDIRSPGLGDTAMYLCATSRGKGASRNTIYFGEGSWLTVV.

About this clone: This same CDR3 is encoded by further DNA sequences in the sample. The chain recombines TRBV28 with TRBJ2-7; 11 positions agree with TRBD1. The V gene's germline CDR1 is MDHEN and CDR2 SYDVKM. J was trimmed by 6 bases and V by 5 bases; bases with no gene match: 9. The length of the CDR3 is 15 residues. The CDR3 bases are TGTGCCAGCAGTCCCCCAGGACAGGGGGCCCCCGAGCAGTACTTC. Amino acid sequence: CASSPPGQGAPEQYF. Variable domain in full (rest from reference TRBV28 and TRBJ2-7): DVKVTQSSRYLVKRTGEKVFLECVQDMDHENMFWYRQDPGLGLRLIYFSYDVKMKEKGDIPEGYSVSREKKERFSLILESASTNQTSMYLCASSPPGQGAPEQYFGPGTRLTVT.

This clone is a singleton in its sample. Other DNA variants within this sample encode the same CDR3. The chain employs TRBV19 and TRBJ1-2; D call uncertain. This CDR3 contains 15 residues. Germline V gene sequence: CDR1 LNHDA, CDR2 SQIVND (reference sequence). V was trimmed by 1 base and J by 4 bases, leaving 13 bases between them. CDR3 loop: CASSIGQGLSYGYTF. The CDR3 DNA reads TGTGCCAGTAGTATAGGTCAAGGACTGAGCTATGGCTACACCTTC.

V gene TRBV7-8 combines with J gene TRBJ2-3, with 10 nucleotides matching TRBD2. The CDR3 extends over 16 amino acids. J lost 1 base, V lost 5 bases, and 6 bases had no gene match. Germline lookup yields CDR1 SGHVS and CDR2 FQNEAQ. The CDR3 is CASSARGTSGTDTQYF. The CDR3 DNA is TGTGCCAGCAGCGCCAGAGGGACTAGCGGCACAGATACGCAGTATTTT.

The rearrangement joins TRBV6-5 to TRBJ1-3, with D maybe TRBD1 (5 bases). V lost 7 bases to trimming and J lost 3 bases, with 13 bases between them. This CDR3 spans 14 amino acids. Germline loops: CDR1 MNHEY, CDR2 SVGAGI. CDR3 in amino acids: CASMPGLFGNTIYF. For the CDR3, the DNA is TGTGCCAGCATGCCAGGGTTGTTTGGAAACACCATATATTTT.

This clone was detected only once. This chain uses TRBV21-1 with TRBJ1-5. TRBV21-1 is labeled a pseudogene. This CDR3 comprises 14 residues. DNA of the CDR3: TGTGCCTACCCGATCGGGGTAAGCAATCAGCCCCAGCATTTT. Translated: CAYPIGVSNQPQHF.

The V and J genes are TRBV27 and TRBJ1-6; TRBD1 aligns across 11 bases. This CDR3 is built from 16 residues. Germline V gene sequence: CDR1 MNHEY, CDR2 SMNVEV (reference sequence). The V and J ends lost 5 bases and 5 bases, in that order; junction bases with no gene match: 5. The CDR3 DNA reads as TGTGCCAGCAGTCAACGGACAGGGGGCAATAATTCACCCCTCCACTTT. Residues: CASSQRTGGNNSPLHF.

Turning to this clone: This sample includes further DNA sequences coding for the same CDR3. This chain uses TRBV4-3 with TRBJ2-7; TRBD1 aligns across 8 bases. The CDR3 covers 14 residues. V shed 1 base, J shed 2 bases, and the junction held 1 base outside the gene matches. Germline assignment: CDR1 LGHNA and CDR2 YSLEER. The CDR3 sequence is CASSQGTGTYEQYF. The CDR3 DNA is TGCGCCAGCAGCCAAGGGACAGGGACCTACGAGCAGTACTTC.

The gene calls are TRBV4-2 and TRBJ1-4; D gene ambiguous. CDR3 length equals 14 residues. Germline values: CDR1 LGHNA, CDR2 YNFKEQ. V lost 3 bases, J lost 1 base, and 6 bases lay in between. The CDR3 spells CASSQARTNEKLFF. Here the CDR3 DNA reads TGTGCCAGCAGCCAGGCACGAACTAATGAAAAACTGTTTTTT.

The chain combines TRBV25-1 with TRBJ2-1; 7 positions match TRBD1. Germline V gives CDR1 MGHDK, CDR2 SYGVNS. With V trimmed by 5 bases and J by 5 bases, 12 bases remained unmatched. The CDR3 is made up of 16 amino acids. CDR3 residues: CASSQRDSLSHNEQFF. The CDR3 coding sequence is TGTGCCAGCAGTCAACGGGACAGCCTGTCCCACAATGAGCAGTTCTTC. The full variable domain, in which reference TRBV25-1 and TRBJ2-1 provide the parts outside the CDR3, is EADIYQTPRYLVIGTGKKITLECSQTMGHDKMYWYQQDPGMELHLIHYSYGVNSTEKGDLSSESTVSRIRTEHFPLTLESARPSHTSQYLCASSQRDSLSHNEQFFGPGTRLTVL.

This chain links TRBV7-2 with TRBJ1-2; TRBD1 matches 10 bases. Trimming took 2 bases from V and 4 from J; bases not matched to a gene: 7. The CDR3 sequence is 16 residues long. Germline-derived CDR1 and CDR2 are SGHTA and FQGNSA. CDR3 sequence (DNA): TGTGCCAGCAGCTTAATGGGACAGGGGCTTGGCTATGGCTACACCTTC. Protein sequence: CASSLMGQGLGYGYTF.

The chain carries TRBV10-3 and TRBJ2-1; tentatively, D is TRBD1 (5 bases). CDR1 and CDR2 (germline): ENHRY, SYGVKD. This CDR3 is 16 amino acids long. V lost 2 bases to trimming and J lost 0 bases, with 11 bases between them. CDR3 sequence (DNA): TGTGCCATCAGTGAGCCCGGACAAAACTCCTACAATGAGCAGTTCTTC. This codes for CAISEPGQNSYNEQFF.

The chain employs TRBV14 and TRBJ2-7; 13 bases match TRBD2. The CDR3 sequence is 15 residues long. Germline loops: CDR1 SGHDN, CDR2 FVKESK. With 4 bases clipped from V and 5 bases from J, the junction kept 5 bases outside the gene matches. The CDR3 DNA sequence: TGTGCCAGCAGCCGACCGGGACTAGCGGGGAACGAGCAGTACTTC. It encodes CASSRPGLAGNEQYF.

The table lists this clone with a few counts. The V call is TRBV28, the J call TRBJ2-7, with TRBD1 matching over 8 bases. With 2 bases clipped from V and 4 bases from J, the junction kept 10 bases outside the gene matches. The CDR3 is 16 residues long. Germline values: CDR1 MDHEN, CDR2 SYDVKM. The CDR3 region has the DNA TGTGCCAGCAGTTTAGGATACGGGCAGGGGGCTTACGAGCAGTACTTC. Translated: CASSLGYGQGAYEQYF. Variable domain in full (rest from reference TRBV28 and TRBJ2-7): DVKVTQSSRYLVKRTGEKVFLECVQDMDHENMFWYRQDPGLGLRLIYFSYDVKMKEKGDIPEGYSVSREKKERFSLILESASTNQTSMYLCASSLGYGQGAYEQYFGPGTRLTVT.

This clone was detected once. This chain connects TRBV4-1 to TRBJ2-1; 12 bases fit TRBD1. The germline V gene has CDR1 MGHRA and CDR2 YSYEKL. The CDR3 runs 15 residues. The J segment lost 5 bases and the V segment lost 4 bases, leaving 3 bases of the junction unmatched. The DNA of the CDR3 is TGCGCCAGCAGCCCGGGACAGGGGGCTAACAATGAGCAGTTCTTC. It encodes CASSPGQGANNEQFF.

This chain uses TRBV13 with TRBJ1-1; D possibly corresponds to TRBD1 (6 bases). With 2 bases removed from V and 0 bases from J, the gap between germline ends came to 13 bases. This CDR3 is built from 16 residues. CDR1 is PRHDT, CDR2 FYEKMQ, per germline (reference sequence). This chain's CDR3 is CASSLSQGFMNTEAFF. The CDR3 DNA reads TGTGCCAGCAGCTTATCACAGGGCTTCATGAACACTGAAGCTTTCTTT.

This sequence joins TRBV6-5 and TRBJ1-4; D is unresolved. The V gene lost 0 bases and the J gene lost 8 bases, with 13 bases spanning the gap. In germline, CDR1 is MNHEY, CDR2 SVGAGI. The length of the CDR3 is 15 residues. The CDR3 loop is CASSYSGYSREKLFF. CDR3 nucleotides: TGTGCCAGCAGTTACTCGGGCTATTCAAGAGAAAAACTGTTTTTT.

This chain joins TRBV5-1 and TRBJ1-1; D not resolved. The CDR3 contains 14 residues. The germline CDR1 and CDR2 sequences are SGHRS and YFSETQ. V was pared by 2 bases and J by 1 base, with 9 bases between. The CDR3 bases are TGCGCCAGCAGCTTAAAAACAGCGAACACTGAAGCTTTCTTT. Translating it yields CASSLKTANTEAFF.

The rearrangement joins TRBV19 to TRBJ1-1; 10 bases match TRBD1. Unmatched junction bases numbered 8, after V lost 5 bases and J lost 5 bases. Germline CDR1 LNHDA, CDR2 SQIVND (reference sequence). This CDR3 has 15 residues. The CDR3 DNA reads TGTGCCAGTAGTGCCTGGGACAGGGGAAAAACTGAAGCTTTCTTT. Encoded protein: CASSAWDRGKTEAFF.

J is TRBJ2-1 and V is TRBV6-2 or TRBV6-3, with D tentatively TRBD1 (5 bases). V lost 5 bases, J lost 2 bases, and 7 bases lay in between. Germline V lookup: CDR1 MNHEY, CDR2 SVGEGT. CDR3 size: 13 residues. CDR3 nucleotides: TGTGCCAGCAGTGGACAAACCTACAATGAGCAGTTCTTC. The encoded protein is CASSGQTYNEQFF.

V usage is TRBV2 and J usage is TRBJ2-7, with 8 bases aligning to TRBD2. CDR3 length: 15 amino acids. Germline trimming cut 6 bases from V and 0 bases from J; bases unmatched to any gene: 7. Germline V lookup: CDR1 SNHLY, CDR2 FYNNEI. Here the CDR3 reads CASSLERESSYEQYF. CDR3 in DNA: TGTGCCAGCAGCCTTGAGCGGGAGAGCTCCTACGAGCAGTACTTC. Supplemented by reference TRBV2 and TRBJ2-7, the full variable domain reads EPEVTQTPSHQVTQMGQEVILRCVPISNHLYFYWYRQILGQKVEFLVSFYNNEISEKSEIFDDQFSVERPDGSNFTLKIRSTKLEDSAMYFCASSLERESSYEQYFGPGTRLTVT.

The genes are TRBV7-2 and TRBJ2-7; 10 bases are shared with TRBD2. Germline V gene data show CDR1 as SGHTA and CDR2 as FQGNSA. CDR3 length: 17 amino acids. V shed 5 bases, J shed 2 bases, and the junction held 12 bases outside the gene matches. This CDR3 is CASSPRTSGLKTYEQYF. CDR3 nucleotide sequence: TGTGCCAGCAGCCCGAGGACTAGCGGTCTTAAAACCTACGAGCAGTACTTC.